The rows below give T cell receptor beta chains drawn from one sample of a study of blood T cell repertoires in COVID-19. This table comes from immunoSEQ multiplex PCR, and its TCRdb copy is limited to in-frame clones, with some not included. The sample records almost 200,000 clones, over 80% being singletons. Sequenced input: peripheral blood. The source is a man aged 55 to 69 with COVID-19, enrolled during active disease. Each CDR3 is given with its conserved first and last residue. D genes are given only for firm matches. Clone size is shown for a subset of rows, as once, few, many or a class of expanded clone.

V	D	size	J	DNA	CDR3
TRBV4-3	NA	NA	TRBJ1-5	TGCGCCAGCAGCCAAGAAGTGAGTGAGCGGGGAAATCAGCCCCAGCATTTT	CASSQEVSERGNQPQHF
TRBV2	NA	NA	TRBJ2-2	TGTGCCAGCAATCGCCTAGCCACCGGGGAGCTGTTTTTT	CASNRLATGELFF
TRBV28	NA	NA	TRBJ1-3	TGTGCCAGCAGTTTAGACTACTCTGGAAACACCATATATTTT	CASSLDYSGNTIYF
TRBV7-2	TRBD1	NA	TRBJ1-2	TGTGCCAGCAGCAAAGGACAGGTGCACGATGGCTACACCTTC	CASSKGQVHDGYTF
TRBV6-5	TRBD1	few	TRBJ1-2	TGTGCCAGCACCACAGGGGGCATCAGTTATGGCTACACCTTC	CASTTGGISYGYTF
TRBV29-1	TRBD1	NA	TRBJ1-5	TGCAGCGTGACAGGGCCCGGTCAGCCCCAGCATTTT	CSVTGPGQPQHF
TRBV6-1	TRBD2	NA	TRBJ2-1	TGTGCCAGCAGTGGAGGGACTAGCGGGATTTCCTACAATGAGCAGTTCTTC	CASSGGTSGISYNEQFF
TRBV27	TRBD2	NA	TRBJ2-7	TGTGCCAGCAGTCCCCAGGGTCCGCGGGGGGTAAACGAGCAGTACTTC	CASSPQGPRGVNEQYF
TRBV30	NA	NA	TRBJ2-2	TGTGCCTGGACCCCACAGGCTCCCGGGGAGCTGTTTTTT	CAWTPQAPGELFF
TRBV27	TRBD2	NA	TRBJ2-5	TGTGCCAGCAGCGGGAAAAGCGGGAGGTTAGAGACCCAGTACTTC	CASSGKSGRLETQYF
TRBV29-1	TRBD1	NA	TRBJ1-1	TGCAGCGTTCACCGGACAGGGCCGAACACTGAAGCTTTCTTT	CSVHRTGPNTEAFF
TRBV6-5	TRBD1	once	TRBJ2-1	TGTGCCAGCAGCCTTCGTGGGGACAGGGGTTATGAGCAGTTCTTC	CASSLRGDRGYEQFF
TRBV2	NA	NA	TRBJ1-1	TGTGCCAGCAGTCCCCAGGGGATCGAAGCTTTCTTT	CASSPQGIEAFF
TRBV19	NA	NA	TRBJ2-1	TGTGCCAGCGGCGTGACTAATGAGCAGTTCTTC	CASGVTNEQFF
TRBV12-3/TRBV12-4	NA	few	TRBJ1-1	TGTGCCAGCAGTTTGCCTCCTAATTATGAAGCTTTCTTT	CASSLPPNYEAFF
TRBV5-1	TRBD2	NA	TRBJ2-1	TGCGCCAGCATCAATTTTGCTAGCGGGAGGAATGAGCAGTTCTTC	CASINFASGRNEQFF
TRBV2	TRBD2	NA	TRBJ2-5	TGTGCCAGCATTCCCGTAGCGGGAGGGCCAGGAGAGACCCAGTACTTC	CASIPVAGGPGETQYF
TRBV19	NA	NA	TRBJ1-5	TGTGCCAGTAGTGGGAGCGGGCTCGTCGCTCAGCCCCAGCATTTT	CASSGSGLVAQPQHF
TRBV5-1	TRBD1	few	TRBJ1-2	TGCGCCAGCAGCCCTGGGACAGCCTCGGGTAACTATGGCTACACCTTC	CASSPGTASGNYGYTF
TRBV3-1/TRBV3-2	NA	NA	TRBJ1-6	TGTGCCAGCAGCCAAGTCGCGGTCGGAGGTAATTCACCCCTCCACTTT	CASSQVAVGGNSPLHF
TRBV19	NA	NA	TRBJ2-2	TGTGCCAGTAGTATTGAACTACCCGGGGAGCTGTTTTTT	CASSIELPGELFF
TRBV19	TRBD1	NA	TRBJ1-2	TGTGCCAGTAGGACCGGGACAGGTGGGAAAGCTAACTATGGCTACACCTTC	CASRTGTGGKANYGYTF
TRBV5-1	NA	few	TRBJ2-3	TGCGCCAGCCGGGAGCCTAGCACAGATACGCAGTATTTT	CASREPSTDTQYF
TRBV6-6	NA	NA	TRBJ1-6	TGTGCCAGCAGTTTGATAGGTACAGCTAATTCACCCCTCCACTTT	CASSLIGTANSPLHF
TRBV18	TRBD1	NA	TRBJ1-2	TGTGCCAGCTCACCTCAGGGACAGGGGACTCATGGCTACACCTTC	CASSPQGQGTHGYTF
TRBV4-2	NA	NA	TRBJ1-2	TGTGCCAGCAGCCAAGAGGTCGCGAACGCAAACTATGGCTACACCTTC	CASSQEVANANYGYTF
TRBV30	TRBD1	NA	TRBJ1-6	TGTGCCTGGAGGGGACAGGGGGCATCACCCCTCCACTTT	CAWRGQGASPLHF
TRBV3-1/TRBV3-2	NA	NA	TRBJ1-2	TGTGCCAGCAGCCTCAAAATAGACAGCTATGGCTACACCTTC	CASSLKIDSYGYTF
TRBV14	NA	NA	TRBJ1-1	TGTGCCAGCAGCCCTATTAGCCTGAACACTGAAGCTTTCTTT	CASSPISLNTEAFF